The 21 T cell receptor beta chains reported below all come from one sample, sequenced in a study of T cell repertoires in cytomegalovirus infection. TCRdb recomputed calls from the reads with MiXCR, one row per CDR3 protein. In the table there are 200,000 to 300,000 distinct CDR3 sequences, approximately 9.1% of which are singletons. The sample taken for sequencing was PBMCs. The receptors here all came from a human donor in good health (CMV status not recorded). Some clones in this sample may be carry-over from other donors' samples.

This clonotype occurred many times. The chain is built from TRBV6-2 or TRBV6-3 and TRBJ2-2; D is unresolved. This CDR3 is built from 11 residues. Deletions cut 4 bases from V and 9 bases from J, with 6 bases between. Germline V gives CDR1 MNHEY, CDR2 SVGEGT. CDR3 bases: TGTGCCAGCAGTTCTAGGTGGGAGCTGTTTTTT. It translates to CASSSRWELFF.

This clonotype appeared many times. The rearrangement uses TRBV7-9 and TRBJ2-2; 8 bases are shared with TRBD1. Germline CDR1 is SEHNR and CDR2 is FQNEAQ (reference sequence). There are 16 residues in the CDR3. J gave up 1 base and V 5 bases, and 6 bases lay outside the gene matches. The CDR3 sequence is CASSPLTGVNTGELFF. The CDR3 DNA is TGTGCCAGCAGCCCGCTGACAGGGGTGAACACCGGGGAGCTGTTTTTT.

The table lists this clonotype with many counts. The V call is TRBV20-1, the J call TRBJ1-4, with D maybe TRBD1 (6 bases). Germline CDR1 and CDR2: DFQATT and SNEGSKA (reference sequence). V was clipped by 1 base and J by 3 bases, with 15 bases between them. The CDR3 spans 16 residues. CDR3 sequence (DNA): TGCAGTGCTAGAGTGCCTTCCGGGACATCTAATGAAAAACTGTTTTTT. It yields the protein CSARVPSGTSNEKLFF.

The rearrangement uses TRBV15 and TRBJ1-1; D remains ambiguous. The CDR3 is made up of 14 amino acids. Germline V gene lookup returns CDR1 LNHNV and CDR2 YYDKDF (reference sequence). Trimming shortened V by 0 bases and J by 2 bases, and 7 bases separated the two germline ends. The CDR3 spells CATSRDWENTEAFF. CDR3 in DNA: TGTGCCACCAGCAGAGATTGGGAAAACACTGAAGCTTTCTTT.

This clonotype occurred many times. DNA for the CDR3: TGTGCCACCAAGAGGGGGGGTAATCAGCCCCAGCATTTT. It encodes CATKRGGNQPQHF. V gene TRBV7-2 combines with J gene TRBJ1-5; D is possibly TRBD1 (6 bases). V lost 10 bases to trimming and J lost 4 bases, with 14 bases between them. The CDR3 sequence is 13 residues long. Germline CDR1 and CDR2: SGHTA and FQGNSA.

This clonotype was observed many times. This rearrangement joins TRBV7-2 to TRBJ2-5, with a possible D match to TRBD1 (6 bases). The CDR3 is made up of 14 amino acids. Trimming stripped 1 base from V and 4 bases from J, with 10 bases between. Germline CDR1 and CDR2: SGHTA and FQGNSA. CDR3 protein: CASSLVIQGETQYF. The CDR3, as DNA: TGTGCCAGCAGCTTAGTCATACAGGGAGAGACCCAGTACTTC.

The V and J genes are TRBV7-2 and TRBJ1-2; 8 nucleotides line up with TRBD1. This CDR3 has 16 amino acids. Germline CDR1 is SGHTA and CDR2 is FQGNSA. Trimming cost V 1 base and J 5 bases; bases outside gene matches: 9. The CDR3 bases are TGTGCCAGCAGCTTAGTCGGTCAGGGGGCGGGGTATGGCTACACCTTC. Its protein is CASSLVGQGAGYGYTF.

This clonotype was counted between two and nine times. The chain joins TRBV12-3 or TRBV12-4 to TRBJ1-6, with D possibly TRBD1 on 5 matching bases. The ends were cut back, 6 bases at V and 7 bases at J, with 19 bases in the middle. There are 16 residues in the CDR3. Written as DNA, the CDR3 is TGTGCCAGCAGCCCCCCAGGGTCGGGCGGAAATTCACCCCTCCACTTT. Translation: CASSPPGSGGNSPLHF.

This clonotype appeared many times. V usage is TRBV19 and J usage is TRBJ1-3, with unresolved D. This CDR3 contains 13 residues. The V gene's germline CDR1 is LNHDA and CDR2 SQIVND (reference sequence). Trimming took off 5 bases at V and 0 bases at J, with 5 bases between the two ends. CDR3 sequence (DNA): TGTGCCAGTAGTTCTTCCTCTGGAAACACCATATATTTT. Its protein product is CASSSSSGNTIYF.

Comments on this clonotype: With a much larger clone just one base away, this may be a read error. This chain connects TRBV12-3 or TRBV12-4 to TRBJ1-3, with unresolved D. CDR3 length equals 13 residues. Trimming took off 6 bases at V and 0 bases at J, with 6 bases between the two ends. In DNA form, the CDR3 reads TGTGCCAGCAGCGTGAGCTCTGGAAACACCATATATTTT. Protein sequence: CASSVSSGNTIYF.

This clonotype appeared many times. The chain is built from TRBV4-2 and TRBJ1-5; D unclear. Looked up from germline, CDR1 is LGHNA and CDR2 is YNFKEQ. With 1 base removed from V and 4 bases from J, the gap between germline ends came to 11 bases. The CDR3 sequence is 15 residues long. The CDR3 nucleotides read TGTGCCAGCAGCCAAGGGGAAGGATGGAATCAGCCCCAGCATTTT. Its protein product is CASSQGEGWNQPQHF.

This clonotype was counted many times. This chain connects TRBV7-2 to TRBJ2-5, with D possibly TRBD2 on 5 matching bases. Germline lookup yields CDR1 SGHTA and CDR2 FQGNSA. There are 13 residues in the CDR3. The V and J ends lost 1 base and 9 bases respectively, with 12 bases between them. The CDR3 sequence is CASSLGSGRAQYF. In nucleotides, the CDR3 is TGTGCCAGCAGCTTAGGTTCTGGGCGGGCCCAGTACTTC.

This chain joins TRBV7-2 and TRBJ2-5; D ambiguous. The CDR3 sequence is 14 residues long. Trimming removed 5 bases from V and 4 bases from J, with 14 bases in between. Germline CDR1 SGHTA, CDR2 FQGNSA. The CDR3 is CASSPGHVGETQYF. For the CDR3, the DNA is TGTGCCAGCAGCCCCGGGCATGTCGGAGAGACCCAGTACTTC. Based on the CDR3 plus reference TRBV7-2 and TRBJ2-5, the full variable domain is GAGVSQSPSNKVTEKGKDVELRCDPISGHTALYWYRQSLGQGLEFLIYFQGNSAPDKSGLPSDRFSAERTGGSVSTLTIQRTQQEDSAVYLCASSPGHVGETQYFGPGTRLLVL.

The chain links TRBV29-1 to TRBJ1-5; no definite D call. Looked up from germline, CDR1 is SQVTM and CDR2 is ANQGSEA. Trimming took off 2 bases at V and 9 bases at J, with 8 bases between the two ends. This CDR3 region has 11 residues. CDR3 nucleotides: TGCAGCGTTGAACAAGGTGGGCCCCAGCATTTT. Encoded protein: CSVEQGGPQHF.

This clonotype was seen repeatedly, ten times or more. This sequence joins TRBV20-1 and TRBJ2-1, with 7 bases fitting TRBD2. Losses at the gene ends were 5 bases for V and 8 bases for J; bases not matched to a gene: 15. CDR1 DFQATT and CDR2 SNEGSKA come from the germline V gene (reference sequence). This CDR3 comprises 15 residues. CDR3 nucleotide sequence: TGCAGTGCTCCTTGGGGGGGAGTATCTTCCCATGAGCAGTTCTTC. Residues: CSAPWGGVSSHEQFF.

This clonotype was counted between two and nine times. The V gene is TRBV29-1, the J gene TRBJ1-5, with D maybe TRBD1 (5 bases). Germline V gene data show CDR1 as SQVTM and CDR2 as ANQGSEA. V lost 5 bases to trimming and J lost 2 bases, with 22 bases between them. This CDR3 is 17 amino acids long. This CDR3 is CSVKFGSGAGGNQPQHF. In DNA form, the CDR3 reads TGCAGCGTTAAGTTTGGGTCTGGGGCCGGTGGCAATCAGCCCCAGCATTTT.

This clonotype was seen ten or more times. This chain joins TRBV7-2 and TRBJ1-1; D remains unclear. The V end was cut by 6 bases, the J end by 8 bases, with 10 bases between. Germline CDR1 is SGHTA and CDR2 is FQGNSA. The CDR3 contains 11 residues. The DNA for the CDR3 is TGTGCCAGCAGGATACACGCGGAAGCTTTCTTT. Translating it yields CASRIHAEAFF. The full variable domain, rest sourced from reference TRBV7-2 and TRBJ1-1, is GAGVSQSPSNKVTEKGKDVELRCDPISGHTALYWYRQSLGQGLEFLIYFQGNSAPDKSGLPSDRFSAERTGGSVSTLTIQRTQQEDSAVYLCASRIHAEAFFGQGTRLTVV.

This clonotype was observed at least ten times. The rearrangement links TRBV6-2 or TRBV6-3 to TRBJ2-7; D may be TRBD2 (6 bases). The CDR3 sequence is 14 residues long. V lost 3 bases and J 2 bases, leaving 11 bases between the germline ends. Per germline, CDR1 MNHEY and CDR2 SVGEGT. The CDR3 reads CASSYSGGPYEQYF. CDR3 nucleotides: TGTGCCAGCAGTTATTCTGGAGGGCCCTACGAGCAGTACTTC.

This clonotype has just a few counts. V gene TRBV28 combines with J gene TRBJ1-3, with D unclear. Trimming left V 5 bases short and J 0 bases short, with 14 bases between. Germline CDR1 MDHEN, CDR2 SYDVKM. There are 16 residues in the CDR3. In DNA, the CDR3 is TGTGCCAGCAGTGGGTTTCGGGGATCCTCTGGAAACACCATATATTTT. Protein sequence: CASSGFRGSSGNTIYF.

This clonotype was seen at least ten times. V is TRBV7-2 and J is TRBJ1-1; TRBD1 matches at 8 bases. The junction had 8 bases not matched to a gene; V was cut back by 3 bases and J by 5 bases. The CDR3 consists of 15 residues. In germline, CDR1 is SGHTA, CDR2 FQGNSA. CDR3 region: CASSFTGGGWTEAFF. Written as DNA, the CDR3 is TGTGCCAGCAGCTTTACAGGGGGAGGTTGGACTGAAGCTTTCTTT.

The chain links TRBV5-1 to TRBJ2-4; 10 bases are shared with TRBD1. Trimming cost V 4 bases and J 1 base; bases outside gene matches: 5. CDR1 is SGHRS and CDR2 is YFSETQ in the germline V gene. CDR3 size: 16 residues. In nucleotides, the CDR3 is TGCGCCAGCAGCGGTGGACAGGGGGAGGCCAAAAACATTCAGTACTTC. Protein product: CASSGGQGEAKNIQYF.